Listed here are 26 T cell receptor beta chains from one sample, sequenced in a study of cytomegalovirus exposure and HLA in healthy donors. The PCR made use of 60 Vbeta and 13 Jbeta primers. Profiled with immunoSEQ multiplex PCR; TCRdb holds only in-frame clones, not every one. In the table there are roughly 150,000 clones, around four fifths of which are singletons. Sequenced sample: PBMCs. These receptors were collected from a male donor in good health and CMV-seronegative.

The chain is built from TRBV28 and TRBJ2-7, with a tentative D call TRBD2 (6 bases). The CDR3 has 15 residues. From germline, CDR1 is MDHEN and CDR2 SYDVKM. V was pared by 3 bases and J by 6 bases, with 18 bases between. The CDR3 bases are TGTGCCAGCAGTTTGGCGCGGAGGGGCTGGGGCGAGCAGTACTTC. Translation: CASSLARRGWGEQYF.

This clone came up a few times. V gene TRBV4-3 combines with J gene TRBJ2-7, with 9 bases fitting TRBD2. Per the germline V gene, CDR1 is LGHNA and CDR2 is YSLEER. This CDR3 has 16 amino acids. Trimming removed 1 base from V and 0 bases from J; junction bases left unmatched: 4. The CDR3 region is CASSQGQAGGSYEQYF. DNA of the CDR3: TGCGCCAGCAGCCAAGGGCAAGCGGGAGGCTCCTACGAGCAGTACTTC.

The chain uses TRBV5-4 and TRBJ2-3; 7 nucleotides line up with TRBD2. The germline CDR1 and CDR2 sequences are SGHNT and YYREEE (reference sequence). V lost 1 base to trimming and J lost 6 bases; unmatched junction nucleotides: 2. The CDR3 contains 13 residues. The CDR3 loop is CASSLPGRDTQYF. CDR3 nucleotides: TGTGCCAGCAGCTTGCCCGGGAGGGATACGCAGTATTTT.

This clone was seen just once. The chain carries TRBV5-1 and TRBJ2-2; D might be TRBD2 (7 bases). Germline CDR1 reads SGHRS; CDR2 reads YFSETQ. CDR3 length: 16 amino acids. V was clipped by 0 bases and J by 4 bases, with 13 bases between them. The CDR3 sequence: CASSLAGGPGTGELFF. CDR3 nucleotide sequence: TGCGCCAGCAGCTTGGCCGGGGGGCCGGGCACCGGGGAGCTGTTTTTT.

V and J are TRBV6-5 and TRBJ2-2; D unresolved. Trimming stripped 10 bases from V and 2 bases from J, with 14 bases between. Germline V lookup: CDR1 MNHEY, CDR2 SVGAGI. This CDR3 is 14 amino acids long. CDR3 bases: TGTGCCACTAAGTACCGGTATAACACCGGGGAGCTGTTTTTT. Encoded protein: CATKYRYNTGELFF.

A few counts support this clone. This rearrangement joins TRBV7-9 to TRBJ1-6, with D perhaps matching TRBD1 (6 bases). Germline V gene sequence: CDR1 SEHNR, CDR2 FQNEAQ (reference sequence). V dropped 5 bases and J dropped 9 bases, with 17 bases sitting between them. The CDR3 contains 15 residues. CDR3 in DNA: TGTGCCAGCAGCACAGCCGGGGGGCTGAGTTCACCCCTCCACTTT. It specifies CASSTAGGLSSPLHF.

This clone has only one observation. The gene calls are TRBV7-3 and TRBJ1-1; 8 bases fit TRBD1. CDR1 and CDR2 from the germline V gene are SGHTA and FQGTGA. The CDR3 runs 16 residues. The V segment lost 3 bases and the J segment 4 bases; nucleotides outside the gene matches: 10. The CDR3 sequence: CASSFRSRDRITEAFF. CDR3 sequence (DNA): TGTGCCAGCAGCTTCCGAAGCCGGGACAGGATCACTGAAGCTTTCTTT.

The rearrangement uses TRBV2 and TRBJ1-1; perhaps TRBD1 as D (6 bases). The CDR3 extends over 13 amino acids. Trimming shortened V by 5 bases and J by 1 base, and 8 bases separated the two germline ends. CDR1 and CDR2 (germline): SNHLY, FYNNEI. The CDR3 sequence is CASSQQGNTEAFF. The DNA for the CDR3 is TGTGCCAGCAGTCAACAGGGGAACACTGAAGCTTTCTTT.

With regard to this clone: Sequence at one end of the junction differs from germline and may be a read error. The V and J genes are TRBV7-9 and TRBJ2-7; D possibly corresponds to TRBD2 (6 bases). This CDR3 region has 12 residues. Germline V CDR1 and CDR2: SEHNR, FQNEAQ (reference sequence). DNA for the CDR3: TGTTCCAGCAGCTTAAGCGGGCACGAGCAGTACTTC. Protein sequence: CSSSLSGHEQYF.

The chain combines TRBV4-2 with TRBJ2-1; D gene uncertain. CDR1 and CDR2 from the germline V gene are LGHNA and YNFKEQ. The length of the CDR3 is 15 residues. V was trimmed by 0 bases and J by 2 bases, leaving 8 bases between them. The CDR3 sequence is CASSQDLSAYNEQFF. The DNA of the CDR3 is TGTGCCAGCAGCCAAGATTTAAGCGCCTACAATGAGCAGTTCTTC.

V usage is TRBV19 and J usage is TRBJ1-2; 9 positions agree with TRBD1. Germline assignment: CDR1 LNHDA and CDR2 SQIVND (reference sequence). V shed 6 bases and J 5 bases; nucleotides not matched to a gene: 16. The CDR3 length is 17 residues. This chain's CDR3 is CASSGLPGQGNTYGYTF. The CDR3 DNA reads as TGTGCCAGTAGCGGCCTCCCGGGACAGGGAAATACATATGGCTACACCTTC.

This clone came up once. The V call is TRBV7-3, the J call TRBJ2-7, with a weak D call TRBD2 (6 bases). This CDR3 has 15 residues. Trimming shortened V by 5 bases and J by 7 bases, and 21 bases separated the two germline ends. Germline CDR1 SGHTA, CDR2 FQGTGA. CDR3 DNA sequence: TGTGCCAGCAGCCCCATGTTTACGGGAGTGAAGGAGCAGTACTTC. Translated: CASSPMFTGVKEQYF.

In its sample, this clone was seen once. The chain couples TRBV7-3 to TRBJ1-1; possibly TRBD1 for D (6 bases). V dropped 1 base and J dropped 1 base, with 10 bases sitting between them. The CDR3 covers 15 residues. The germline V gene encodes CDR1 SGHTA and CDR2 FQGTGA. The CDR3: CASSLMGGQNTEAFF. The CDR3 nucleotides are TGTGCCAGCAGCTTAATGGGGGGGCAGAACACTGAAGCTTTCTTT.

The rearrangement uses TRBV28 and TRBJ2-7; possibly TRBD2 for D (5 bases). Germline lookup yields CDR1 MDHEN and CDR2 SYDVKM. V shed 6 bases and J shed 0 bases, with 15 bases lying between them. This CDR3 has 15 residues. CDR3 bases: TGTGCCAGCAGGAAATCCACGGGAAACTCCTACGAGCAGTACTTC. Amino acid sequence: CASRKSTGNSYEQYF.

V and J are TRBV5-1 and TRBJ2-1, with 9 bases matching TRBD1. The J segment lost 6 bases and the V segment lost 0 bases, leaving 7 bases of the junction unmatched. Per the germline V gene, CDR1 is SGHRS and CDR2 is YFSETQ. The CDR3 runs 16 residues. The chain's CDR3 is CASSLGGTGYSNEQFF. The CDR3 nucleotides are TGCGCCAGCAGCTTGGGCGGGACAGGGTACAGCAATGAGCAGTTCTTC. Full variable domain (remainder filled in from reference TRBV5-1 and TRBJ2-1): KAGVTQTPRYLIKTRGQQVTLSCSPISGHRSVSWYQQTPGQGLQFLFEYFSETQRNKGNFPGRFSGRQFSNSRSEMNVSTLELGDSALYLCASSLGGTGYSNEQFFGPGTRLTVL.

V and J are TRBV6-5 and TRBJ2-2, with 13 bases identical to TRBD2. The trim removed 11 bases at V and 8 bases at J, leaving 5 bases unmatched. The CDR3 runs to 13 residues. Germline V gene data show CDR1 as MNHEY and CDR2 as SVGAGI. CDR3 coding DNA: TGTGCCTCAAGGACTAGCGGGAGAGGGGAGCTGTTTTTT. Its translation is CASRTSGRGELFF.

This chain links TRBV2 with TRBJ1-5; the D is unclear. This CDR3 comprises 14 residues. Trimming cost V 6 bases and J 0 bases, with 9 bases left between them. Per germline, CDR1 SNHLY and CDR2 FYNNEI. CDR3 amino acids: CASSHAGSNQPQHF. The CDR3 bases are TGTGCCAGCAGCCACGCGGGTAGCAATCAGCCCCAGCATTTT. The whole variable domain, remainder taken from reference TRBV2 and TRBJ1-5, is EPEVTQTPSHQVTQMGQEVILRCVPISNHLYFYWYRQILGQKVEFLVSFYNNEISEKSEIFDDQFSVERPDGSNFTLKIRSTKLEDSAMYFCASSHAGSNQPQHFGDGTRLSIL.

This rearrangement joins TRBV19 to TRBJ1-2, with D possibly TRBD1 on 5 matching bases. The CDR3 contains 14 residues. Per germline, CDR1 LNHDA and CDR2 SQIVND (reference sequence). Trimming took off 2 bases at V and 6 bases at J, with 13 bases between the two ends. CDR3 nucleotide sequence: TGTGCCAGTAGTATAAACCAGGGTTGGGATGGCTACACCTTC. It yields the protein CASSINQGWDGYTF. Filled out from reference TRBV19 and TRBJ1-2, the complete variable domain reads DGGITQSPKYLFRKEGQNVTLSCEQNLNHDAMYWYRQDPGQGLRLIYYSQIVNDFQKGDIAEGYSVSREKKESFPLTVTSAQKNPTAFYLCASSINQGWDGYTFGSGTRLTVV.

J is TRBJ2-6 and V is TRBV5-1, with 7 bases matching TRBD1. CDR1 SGHRS and CDR2 YFSETQ come from the germline V gene. Germline trimming cut 4 bases from V and 13 bases from J; bases unmatched to any gene: 11. This CDR3 has 14 amino acids. The CDR3 bases are TGCGCCAGCAGCACAGGGGAAGGGAAGGGAGTCCTGACTTTC. Its translation is CASSTGEGKGVLTF.

Here the CDR3 reads CASSSSWDRADGYTF. As DNA, the CDR3 is TGTGCCAGCAGTTCCTCTTGGGACAGGGCGGATGGCTACACCTTC. The rearrangement uses TRBV27 and TRBJ1-2, with 9 bases aligning to TRBD1. The CDR3 has 15 residues. Germline loops: CDR1 MNHEY, CDR2 SMNVEV (reference sequence). V lost 4 bases and J lost 6; bases outside the gene matches: 9.

The chain is built from TRBV23-1 and TRBJ2-4, with 10 bases lining up with TRBD1. TRBV23-1 carries the ORF label, with uncertain function. The CDR3 contains 16 residues. J was trimmed by 1 base and V by 6 bases; bases with no gene match: 6. CDR3 protein: CASSPGTGEAKNIQYF. In DNA form, the CDR3 reads TGCGCCAGCAGCCCCGGGACAGGGGAGGCCAAAAACATTCAGTACTTC.

The chain has TRBV21-1 and TRBJ2-7; the table assigns TRBD2, which was not confirmed against the DNA. TRBV21-1 is reported as a pseudogene. This CDR3 comprises 15 residues. The CDR3 reads CASSMTSGSCYEQYF. Here the CDR3 DNA reads TGTGCCAGCAGCATGACTAGCGGGAGTTGCTACGAGCAGTACTTC.

The chain recombines TRBV14 with TRBJ2-3, with 9 bases fitting TRBD2. Germline loops: CDR1 SGHDN, CDR2 FVKESK. The CDR3 is 17 residues long. The trim removed 0 bases at V and 6 bases at J, leaving 10 bases unmatched. Here the CDR3 reads CASSQDRQAGGGDTQYF. The CDR3 nucleotides are TGTGCCAGCAGCCAAGATCGTCAAGCGGGAGGCGGTGATACGCAGTATTTT.

The chain combines TRBV7-9 with TRBJ1-3; TRBD1 might be the D (5 bases). The CDR3 runs 14 residues. Trimming cost V 3 bases and J 4 bases, with 10 bases left between them. The V gene's germline CDR1 is SEHNR and CDR2 FQNEAQ (reference sequence). The CDR3 spells CASSLLTGGNTIYF. CDR3 DNA: TGTGCCAGCAGCTTGTTAACAGGCGGAAACACCATATATTTT.

CDR3 region: CATSRDTERYTF. The DNA of the CDR3 is TGTGCCACCAGCAGAGATACCGAGCGCTACACCTTC. The chain links TRBV15 to TRBJ1-2, with D unresolved. The V gene's germline CDR1 is LNHNV and CDR2 YYDKDF (reference sequence). The CDR3 sequence is 12 residues long. V shed 0 bases and J shed 9 bases, with 8 bases lying between them.

The chain combines TRBV11-3 with TRBJ2-2; 9 bases are shared with TRBD1. Trimming removed 5 bases from V and 5 bases from J; junction bases left unmatched: 9. CDR1 and CDR2 from the germline V gene are SGHNT and YENEEA. This CDR3 spans 16 amino acids. CDR3 in DNA: TGTGCCAGCAGCCTACGGGGGACAGGGTTAACCGGGGAGCTGTTTTTT. Translating gives CASSLRGTGLTGELFF.